This T cell receptor (beta chain) was sequenced for a study of shared clonotypes between healthy human individuals. In the study overall: Two women and three men aged 18 to 49 made up the donors. Each donor had three CD4 naive, three CD4 memory, two CD8 naive and one CD8 memory plate.

Notes on this clone: Its antigen is still unknown.

Regarding the study as a whole: The four-donor shared clonotypes exceeded non-shared clonotypes in generation probability, with non-shared ones scoring lower.

V gave up 2 bases and J gave up 5 bases, with 11 bases separating them. The germline V gene encodes CDR1 KGHSH and CDR2 LQKENI. The CDR3 contains 14 residues. In the authors' methods: ImmunoSEQ sequences covered only the junction and lacked quality scores; filtering therefore differed. Libraries were prepared by immunoSEQ multiplex PCR; TCRdb keeps only in-frame clonotypes and omits some of them. V and J calls and clone size are copied from that table; D and trimming were computed from the DNA. Here the sample spans under 1 million clones, around 93% being singletons. CD8 cells classed as naive were CD45RO-negative and positively selected for CCR7, excluding terminally differentiated effector memory CD45RA+ cells.

The source of this sequence is a man aged 25 to 40 in good health. Sequenced: naive CD8+ T cells sorted from blood. The V call is TRBV18, the J call TRBJ2-3; D gene uncertain. CDR3 loop: CASSPGQRVDTQYF. The CDR3 nucleotides are TGTGCCAGCTCACCAGGTCAAAGGGTAGATACGCAGTATTTT. The complete variable domain, with remaining parts taken from reference TRBV18 and TRBJ2-3, reads NAGVMQNPRHLVRRRGQEARLRCSPMKGHSHVYWYRQLPEEGLKFMVYLQKENIIDESGMPKERFSAEFPKEGPSILRIQQVVRGDSAAYFCASSPGQRVDTQYFGPGTRLTVL.